Listed below are T cell receptor beta chains from one sample, sequenced in a study of blood T cell repertoires in COVID-19. Repertoires were generated with immunoSEQ multiplex PCR, while TCRdb's copy carries only in-frame clones and drops some. This table holds fewer than 150,000 clones, about 90% found once. Sequences were obtained from peripheral blood. Source of these receptors: a man aged 45-65 years with active or convalescent COVID-19. The CDR3 runs from the conserved cysteine through the conserved F or W. The D gene is left open where the match is weak. Clone size is given for some rows only: seen once, a few or many times, or a class if the clone is expanded.

TRBJ2-7 once . TRBV4-1 TGCGCCAGCAGCCAAGCGGTGCTCAGGGTGACCTACGAGCAGTACTTC CASSQAVLRVTYEQYF
TRBJ1-6 once . TRBV28 TGTGCCAGCAGTGGCCGGCAGGGAATTGGTTCACCCCTCCACTTT CASSGRQGIGSPLHF
TRBJ1-2 once . TRBV18 TGTGCCAGCTCACCACGAGCTAACTATGGCTACACCTTC CASSPRANYGYTF
TRBJ2-1 . . TRBV27 TGTGCCAGCAGTTTAAGATCTAGCGAACACTTCTACAATGAGCAGTTCTTC CASSLRSSEHFYNEQFF
TRBJ2-3 . . TRBV28 TGTGCCAGCAGCGGGAGTGTGACAGATACGCAGTATTTT CASSGSVTDTQYF
TRBJ2-5 . TRBD1 TRBV4-2 TGTGCCAGCAGCCAAGACCGGGGGACAGGGGTTGTAGAGACCCAGTACTTC CASSQDRGTGVVETQYF
TRBJ2-7 . TRBD2 TRBV6-5 TGTGCCAGCAGAGTAGGGACTAGCGGAGCCTACGAGCAGTACTTC CASRVGTSGAYEQYF
TRBJ2-1 . TRBD2 TRBV2 TGTGCCAGCAGTCGAACGGGAGGGGAGTGGGATGAGCAGTTCTTC CASSRTGGEWDEQFF
TRBJ1-5 . . TRBV6-2/TRBV6-3 TGTGCCAGCAGTTCCGCCGGACACACCAATCAGCCCCAGCATTTT CASSSAGHTNQPQHF
TRBJ1-5 . . TRBV7-2 TGTGCCAGCAGCCAAGGGGCGGGGAGTGGGCGCAATCAGCCCCAGCATTTT CASSQGAGSGRNQPQHF
TRBJ2-5 . TRBD1 TRBV5-6 TGTGCCAGCAGCTTGAAACCGGGACAGGGAAGGGAGACCCAGTACTTC CASSLKPGQGRETQYF
TRBJ2-2 . TRBD2 TRBV13 TGTGCCAGCAGCCTGAACTCCCTCACTAGCGGACCTAGAGGGGGGGAGCTGTTTTTT CASSLNSLTSGPRGGELFF
TRBJ1-2 . . TRBV4-3 TGCGCCAGCAGCCCAAATGTTAGGGGGTCGGGCTATGGCTACACCTTC CASSPNVRGSGYGYTF
TRBJ2-5 . TRBD2 TRBV5-1 TGCGCCAGCAGCTCAGCGGGAGTCACTGTGGAGACCCAGTACTTC CASSSAGVTVETQYF
TRBJ2-2 . TRBD1 TRBV15 TGTGCCACCAGCAGAGGTGGGACAGCGAACACCGGGGAGCTGTTTTTT CATSRGGTANTGELFF
TRBJ1-4 . . TRBV2 TGTGCCAGCAGTAGGGAGGGCAGGGCCGATGAAAAACTGTTTTTT CASSREGRADEKLFF
TRBJ2-5 . TRBD2 TRBV7-9 TGTGCCAGCAGCTTAGAGGGACTAGCGGGAGTAGGTGAGACCCAGTACTTC CASSLEGLAGVGETQYF
TRBJ1-1 . . TRBV11-2 TGTGCCAGCAGCTGGGGACTGACAACAGGGAACACTGAAGCTTTCTTT CASSWGLTTGNTEAFF